This T cell receptor beta chain appears in the sequencing data of a study of blood T cells in healthy people across ages. Broader study findings: The diversity estimates, figures obtained from one million T cells, were considered underestimates.

To note about this clonotype: What it binds is unknown.

CDR3 length equals 14 residues. V gave up 6 bases and J gave up 13 bases; unmatched junction bases: 12. A second PCR, run for roughly 7 to 11 cycles, used a sample-barcoded 5' primer plus a J-beta primer mix. MiXCR was run by TCRdb on the 5' RACE reads, yielding one entry per CDR3 protein. Counted here are 800,000 to 950,000 distinct CDR3 sequences, approximately 49% occurring once; the ten biggest clones make up about an eighth. The chain joins TRBV12-3 or TRBV12-4 to TRBJ2-1, with 10 bases aligning to TRBD1. Source material: blood. This receptor was obtained from a man aged 25-45 years in good health. CDR3 in amino acids: CASSQDRGKETQFF. The DNA for the CDR3 is TGTGCCAGCAGCCAGGACAGGGGGAAAGAGACCCAGTTCTTC.